This entry lists 20 T cell receptor beta chains sequenced from one sample in a study of cytomegalovirus exposure and HLA in healthy donors (dated by TCRdb to about 2017). The method behind the library was the immunoSEQ multiplex PCR assay. For the multiplex PCR, a mixture combining 60 forward primers for TCR Vbeta segments and 13 reverse primers for TCR Jbeta segments was used. Entries here come from immuneACCESS through TCRdb and include only in-frame sequences with V and J called. Some clones fail to appear in such tables; in the studies checked, an unresolved V gene covers under half of the shortfall, and the cause of the remainder is unknown. The sample's records list about 210,000 clones. Roughly 0.89% of the sample is held by the ten biggest clonotypes. The specimen was PBMCs. The receptor source for this set is a woman aged 30 to 39 in good health and CMV-seropositive.

The rearrangement uses TRBV4-1 and TRBJ1-2, with TRBD1 matching over 10 bases. Germline CDR1 reads MGHRA; CDR2 reads YSYEKL. The junction had 6 bases not matched to a gene; V was cut back by 3 bases and J by 5 bases. The CDR3 has 15 amino acids. The CDR3 nucleotides read TGCGCCAGCAGCCAGCCGGGACAGGGGTCATATGGCTACACCTTC. Translating it yields CASSQPGQGSYGYTF.

For the CDR3, the DNA is TGTGCCAGCAGCTACGGAAGGGACAGTTATGGCTACACCTTC. This gives the protein CASSYGRDSYGYTF. The chain carries TRBV7-9 and TRBJ1-2, with 7 nucleotides matching TRBD1. Trimming cost V 4 bases and J 5 bases; bases outside gene matches: 7. Germline V gene lookup returns CDR1 SEHNR and CDR2 FQNEAQ (reference sequence). The CDR3 runs 14 residues.

This chain uses TRBV2 with TRBJ2-2; D not certain. Deletions cut 5 bases from V and 0 bases from J, with 4 bases between. Germline loops: CDR1 SNHLY, CDR2 FYNNEI. CDR3 length: 13 residues. The CDR3 nucleotides read TGTGCCAGCAGTTTCGCGAACACCGGGGAGCTGTTTTTT. This gives the protein CASSFANTGELFF.

This sequence joins TRBV6-5 and TRBJ1-2; unclear D gene. This CDR3 is built from 15 residues. From germline, CDR1 is MNHEY and CDR2 SVGAGI. Trimming removed 2 bases from V and 2 bases from J, with 12 bases in between. CDR3 region: CASSYSSQMNYGYTF. Written as DNA, the CDR3 is TGTGCCAGCAGTTACAGTTCCCAGATGAACTATGGCTACACCTTC.

The rearrangement uses TRBV6-5 and TRBJ2-1, with 9 bases that match TRBD1. The trim removed 5 bases at V and 7 bases at J, leaving 9 bases unmatched. The CDR3 is 15 residues long. From germline, CDR1 is MNHEY and CDR2 SVGAGI. CDR3 DNA: TGTGCCAGCAGTGACTGGGGACAGGGCGTGAATGAGCAGTTCTTC. Its protein is CASSDWGQGVNEQFF.

The gene calls are TRBV19 and TRBJ1-2; 9 bases are shared with TRBD1. The length of the CDR3 is 15 residues. Losses at the gene ends were 4 bases for V and 6 bases for J; bases not matched to a gene: 9. The germline CDR1 and CDR2 sequences are LNHDA and SQIVND (reference sequence). CDR3 coding DNA: TGTGCCAGTAGTACCGGGACAGGGCCGGGCCATGGCTACACCTTC. Amino acids: CASSTGTGPGHGYTF.

The V call is TRBV6-5, the J call TRBJ2-5, with 8 bases fitting TRBD1. The CDR3 contains 16 residues. Germline trimming cut 0 bases from V and 5 bases from J; bases unmatched to any gene: 8. Germline values: CDR1 MNHEY, CDR2 SVGAGI. Here the CDR3 reads CASSYSTGVLGETQYF. The CDR3 DNA reads as TGTGCCAGCAGTTACTCGACAGGGGTTCTTGGGGAGACCCAGTACTTC.

This chain links TRBV11-2 with TRBJ2-3, with 9 bases lining up with TRBD2. Germline V gene lookup returns CDR1 SGHAT and CDR2 FQNNGV. CDR3 length: 16 amino acids. Trimming removed 3 bases from V and 2 bases from J; junction bases left unmatched: 6. The CDR3 region has the DNA TGTGCCAGCAGCTTGCGACTAGCGGCGGTCACAGATACGCAGTATTTT. It specifies CASSLRLAAVTDTQYF.

The V gene is TRBV7-2, the J gene TRBJ2-7, with 12 bases identical to TRBD2. The length of the CDR3 is 17 residues. From germline, CDR1 is SGHTA and CDR2 FQGNSA. V trimming: 6 bases; J trimming: 2 bases; junction bases outside the gene matches: 11. This CDR3 is CASRLTSGSREAYEQYF. The CDR3 nucleotides read TGTGCCAGCAGGTTGACTAGCGGGAGCCGCGAGGCCTACGAGCAGTACTTC.

This chain links TRBV5-1 with TRBJ2-3; TRBD1 agrees at 7 bases. V lost 3 bases to trimming and J lost 2 bases; unmatched junction nucleotides: 6. CDR3 size: 15 residues. The germline gives CDR1 SGHRS, CDR2 YFSETQ. The CDR3 nucleotides are TGCGCCAGCAGCTGGATGACAGGGCCCACAGATACGCAGTATTTT. This gives the protein CASSWMTGPTDTQYF.

The CDR3 loop reads CAINLGTGGQNTGELFF. The CDR3 bases are TGTGCCATCAATTTAGGGACAGGGGGCCAGAACACCGGGGAGCTGTTTTTT. This chain uses TRBV10-3 with TRBJ2-2; 12 bases map to TRBD1. The V segment lost 7 bases and the J segment 1 base; nucleotides outside the gene matches: 7. In germline, CDR1 is ENHRY, CDR2 SYGVKD. The CDR3 is made up of 17 amino acids.

The gene calls are TRBV10-3 and TRBJ2-2, with a possible D match to TRBD1 (6 bases). The germline V gene encodes CDR1 ENHRY and CDR2 SYGVKD. The CDR3 covers 13 residues. CDR3 nucleotide sequence: TGTGCGCAGGGGAAAGGGGACACCGGGGAGCTGTTTTTT. Its translation is CAQGKGDTGELFF.

For this clone: The same CDR3 is also encoded by other DNA sequences in this sample. The rearrangement uses TRBV18 and TRBJ2-1; 13 bases align to TRBD2. The germline V gene encodes CDR1 KGHSH and CDR2 LQKENI. This CDR3 has 15 residues. J lost 5 bases, V lost 4 bases, and 2 bases had no gene match. CDR3 residues: CASSRTSGSDNEQFF. The CDR3 nucleotides are TGTGCCAGCTCACGGACTAGCGGGAGTGACAATGAGCAGTTCTTC.

The J gene is TRBJ2-1, the V gene TRBV10-1; 7 bases agree with TRBD2. V lost 1 base to trimming and J lost 7 bases; unmatched junction nucleotides: 1. The CDR3 runs 13 residues. CDR1 WNHNN and CDR2 SYGVQD come from the germline V gene (reference sequence). The CDR3 DNA follows: TGCGCCAGCAGTGAGTTGCGGGAGAATGAGCAGTTCTTC. It translates to CASSELRENEQFF.

The V and J genes are TRBV18 and TRBJ1-2; a possible D gene is TRBD1 (5 bases). This CDR3 contains 15 residues. The V end lost 1 base, the J end lost 3 bases, and 12 bases lay between the germline ends. Germline CDR1 reads KGHSH; CDR2 reads LQKENI. The CDR3 DNA is TGTGCCAGCTCACCACAGGGGTTCAGCGACTATGGCTACACCTTC. It is translated as CASSPQGFSDYGYTF.

The chain combines TRBV1 with TRBJ2-1; TRBD2 was called by the table and not checked on the DNA. TRBV1 is assigned pseudogene status. The CDR3 contains 18 residues. The CDR3 here is CTSSQGKRAVSSYNEQFF. The CDR3 DNA follows: TGCACCAGCAGCCAAGGTAAAAGAGCGGTTAGCTCCTACAATGAGCAGTTCTTC.

The V call is TRBV6-5, the J call TRBJ2-7; TRBD2 matches 13 bases. CDR3 length: 14 residues. Germline lookup yields CDR1 MNHEY and CDR2 SVGAGI. V was pared by 7 bases and J by 6 bases, with 6 bases of the junction left unmatched. The chain's CDR3 is CASKTGLAGVEQYF. The DNA for the CDR3 is TGTGCCAGCAAAACCGGACTAGCGGGGGTCGAGCAGTACTTC.

The chain links TRBV5-1 to TRBJ1-4, with 11 bases aligning to TRBD1. Germline V CDR1 and CDR2: SGHRS, YFSETQ. The CDR3 extends over 18 amino acids. Trimming removed 0 bases from V and 3 bases from J; junction bases left unmatched: 7. Here the CDR3 DNA reads TGCGCCAGCAGCTTGGCCGGGACAGGGGGTAGTTCTAATGAAAAACTGTTTTTT. As protein: CASSLAGTGGSSNEKLFF.

V is TRBV29-1 and J is TRBJ1-2; D gene ambiguous. Germline V CDR1 and CDR2: SQVTM, ANQGSEA. There are 10 residues in the CDR3. V dropped 7 bases and J dropped 8 bases, with 11 bases sitting between them. The CDR3, as DNA: TGCAGCGCTTTGGGAGAGGGCTACACCTTC. Its translation: CSALGEGYTF.

The gene calls are TRBV19 and TRBJ2-3; 10 nucleotides align to TRBD2. Germline loops: CDR1 LNHDA, CDR2 SQIVND (reference sequence). The CDR3 has 16 amino acids. J lost 2 bases, V lost 5 bases, and 7 bases had no gene match. The CDR3 sequence: CASSSILAGATDTQYF. The CDR3 DNA reads TGTGCCAGTAGTTCCATCCTAGCGGGAGCCACAGATACGCAGTATTTT.